Sequencing of this TCR beta chain was carried out in a study of blood T cell repertoires in COVID-19. Using immunoSEQ multiplex PCR, the repertoire was profiled, and TCRdb retains in-frame clones only, with some absent. The profile shows 250,000 or so clones, around 86% of them singletons. The sequence derives from a woman between 50 and 59 years old who had recovered from COVID-19. Sequencing was carried out using PBMCs or T cells enriched from blood (not recorded which).

The CDR3 loop reads CASSVGQQETQYF. The DNA for the CDR3 is TGTGCCAGCAGTGTAGGACAGCAAGAGACCCAGTACTTC. The gene calls are TRBV2 and TRBJ2-5, with D maybe TRBD1 (6 bases). V shed 4 bases and J shed 2 bases, with 8 bases lying between them. This CDR3 is 13 amino acids long. Germline V gene data show CDR1 as SNHLY and CDR2 as FYNNEI. Looking up the rest from reference TRBV2 and TRBJ2-5 gives the full variable domain: EPEVTQTPSHQVTQMGQEVILRCVPISNHLYFYWYRQILGQKVEFLVSFYNNEISEKSEIFDDQFSVERPDGSNFTLKIRSTKLEDSAMYFCASSVGQQETQYFGPGTRLLVL.